Listed below are T cell receptor beta chains from one sample, sequenced in a study of response to subunit inactivated influenza vaccine. MiXCR was run by TCRdb on the RT-PCR reads, yielding one entry per CDR3 protein. The sample has about 190,000 distinct CDR3 sequences, around 15% seen once. The sequencing here drew on CD8+ T cells sorted from PBMCs, taken 4 to 6 days after vaccination. The receptors here all came from a man aged 45 to 65 who received an inactivated influenza vaccine. Both conserved end residues are part of each CDR3. D genes are given only for firm matches. Clone size is not always given. Where it is, it says once, few, many or a class for expanded clones.

cdr3_aa | cdr3_nt | j_call | clone_size | d_call | v_call
CSVEGLADYNEQFF | TGCAGCGTTGAGGGACTAGCGGACTACAATGAGCAGTTCTTC | TRBJ2-1 | few | TRBD2 | TRBV29-1
CASSREGGADSNQPQHF | TGTGCCAGCAGCCGTGAAGGGGGGGCAGATAGCAATCAGCCCCAGCATTTT | TRBJ1-5 | many | - | TRBV7-9
CASSSIQGASNQPQHF | TGTGCCAGCAGTTCAATACAGGGGGCCAGCAATCAGCCCCAGCATTTT | TRBJ1-5 | few | TRBD1 | TRBV28
CASSPRAGVSYNEQFF | TGTGCCAGCAGCCCGAGAGCGGGAGTCTCCTACAATGAGCAGTTCTTC | TRBJ2-1 | few | TRBD2 | TRBV7-9
CASSYSGLAGDYEQYF | TGTGCCAGCAGTTACTCGGGACTAGCGGGAGACTACGAGCAGTACTTC | TRBJ2-7 | few | TRBD2 | TRBV6-5
CASSIDRASNQPQHF | TGTGCCAGTAGTATTGACAGGGCGAGCAATCAGCCCCAGCATTTT | TRBJ1-5 | few | TRBD1 | TRBV19
CASSLGAGGSTGELFF | TGTGCCAGCAGCTTAGGGGCAGGGGGGAGCACCGGGGAGCTGTTTTTT | TRBJ2-2 | - | - | TRBV7-8
CASSQGTGPDEQYF | TGCGCCAGCAGCCAAGGAACTGGCCCCGACGAGCAGTACTTC | TRBJ2-7 | few | - | TRBV4-3
CASSPTMPGQADEQYF | TGTGCCAGCAGTCCCACAATGCCGGGACAGGCGGACGAGCAGTACTTC | TRBJ2-7 | - | TRBD1 | TRBV6-2/TRBV6-3
CSARAGYAVDF | TGCAGTGCTAGGGCGGGGTACGCCGTAGACTTC | TRBJ2-4 | - | - | TRBV20-1
CASSTNTGGSAYEQYF | TGTGCCAGCAGTACCAATACAGGGGGCAGCGCCTACGAGCAGTACTTC | TRBJ2-7 | few | TRBD1 | TRBV6-2/TRBV6-3
CASSLSGSNYGYTF | TGTGCCAGCAGCTTATCAGGGTCCAACTATGGCTACACCTTC | TRBJ1-2 | - | - | TRBV7-9
CASSATSGGDQETQYF | TGCGCCAGCAGCGCAACTAGCGGGGGGGACCAAGAGACCCAGTACTTC | TRBJ2-5 | - | TRBD2 | TRBV5-1
CSVEDRGQGRETQYF | TGCAGCGTTGAAGATCGAGGACAGGGTCGAGAGACCCAGTACTTC | TRBJ2-5 | many | TRBD1 | TRBV29-1
CASSQDQGLEQYF | TGTGCCAGCAGCCAAGATCAGGGTTTGGAGCAGTACTTC | TRBJ2-7 | - | - | TRBV3-1
CASSFRLAPVFMFDTGELFF | TGTGCCAGCAGTTTCCGTTTAGCGCCCGTGTTTATGTTCGACACCGGGGAGCTGTTTTTT | TRBJ2-2 | few | - | TRBV27
CASSLSGGSGNTIYF | TGTGCCAGCAGTTTATCAGGGGGGTCTGGAAACACCATATATTTT | TRBJ1-3 | many | - | TRBV27
CSVEDPRRRGARETQYF | TGCAGCGTTGAAGATCCTCGCCGTCGGGGGGCCCGGGAGACCCAGTACTTC | TRBJ2-5 | many | - | TRBV29-1
CASRADLLGLYNEQFF | TGTGCCAGCCGTGCAGACCTACTGGGCTTATACAATGAGCAGTTCTTC | TRBJ2-1 | few | - | TRBV5-5
CASSPDRFSTDTQYF | TGTGCCAGCAGTCCGGACAGGTTTAGCACAGATACGCAGTATTTT | TRBJ2-3 | many | TRBD1 | TRBV7-9
CASSQWRGGQETQYF | TGTGCCAGCAGCCAATGGCGGGGAGGTCAAGAGACCCAGTACTTC | TRBJ2-5 | - | - | TRBV16
CASSQDATVWGAFF | TGTGCCAGCAGCCAAGATGCGACAGTCTGGGGAGCTTTCTTT | TRBJ1-1 | many | - | TRBV4-2
CASSPIGAREFEKLFF | TGTGCCAGCAGCCCAATCGGGGCAAGGGAGTTTGAAAAACTGTTTTTT | TRBJ1-4 | few | - | TRBV7-9
CASSFLGGGRETQYF | TGTGCCAGCAGTTTTCTAGGGGGAGGGAGAGAGACCCAGTACTTC | TRBJ2-5 | - | - | TRBV12-3/TRBV12-4
CASSQDPLNQPQHF | TGCGCCAGCAGCCAAGATCCCCTGAATCAGCCCCAGCATTTT | TRBJ1-5 | - | - | TRBV4-3
CATSVPFGETQYF | TGTGCCACCAGTGTCCCCTTCGGGGAGACCCAGTACTTC | TRBJ2-5 | few | - | TRBV15
CATSDLPYRGTDTQYF | TGTGCCACCAGTGATTTGCCGTATCGGGGGACAGATACGCAGTATTTT | TRBJ2-3 | few | - | TRBV24-1
CSAIKYNEQFF | TGCAGTGCTATCAAGTACAATGAGCAGTTCTTC | TRBJ2-1 | few | - | TRBV20-1
CASSISGGNKDTQYF | TGTGCCAGCAGCATTAGCGGGGGGAATAAAGATACGCAGTATTTT | TRBJ2-3 | - | TRBD2 | TRBV27
CASSWGVGGTDTQYF | TGTGCCAGCAGCTGGGGGGTTGGGGGCACAGATACGCAGTATTTT | TRBJ2-3 | - | - | TRBV7-8
CASSIRGVGFYEQYF | TGTGCCAGCAGTATTAGGGGGGTAGGATTCTACGAGCAGTACTTC | TRBJ2-7 | many | - | TRBV12-3/TRBV12-4
CSVEGEGYGYTF | TGCAGCGTTGAAGGGGAAGGCTATGGCTACACCTTC | TRBJ1-2 | - | - | TRBV29-1
CASSFSPDSSYEQYF | TGTGCCAGCAGCTTCTCGCCAGACAGCTCCTACGAGCAGTACTTC | TRBJ2-7 | - | - | TRBV12-3/TRBV12-4
CATSGSTGELFF | TGTGCCACCAGTGGAAGTACCGGGGAGCTGTTTTTT | TRBJ2-2 | many | - | TRBV24-1
CASSPTGVPNTEAFF | TGCGCCAGCAGCCCGACAGGGGTTCCGAACACTGAAGCTTTCTTT | TRBJ1-1 | few | TRBD1 | TRBV5-1
CASSLGWGPDYGYTF | TGTGCCAGCAGCTTGGGTTGGGGCCCAGACTATGGCTACACCTTC | TRBJ1-2 | few | - | TRBV11-2
CASSPGQPGRYTF | TGTGCCAGCAGCCCCGGACAGCCCGGGCGCTACACCTTC | TRBJ1-2 | - | - | TRBV6-2/TRBV6-3
CASSFSGQTYEQYF | TGTGCCAGCAGCTTCTCGGGACAGACTTACGAGCAGTACTTC | TRBJ2-7 | - | TRBD1 | TRBV3-1
CASSHTSKYTEAFF | TGTGCCAGCAGCCATACGTCGAAATACACTGAAGCTTTCTTT | TRBJ1-1 | - | - | TRBV6-2/TRBV6-3
CASRGLQGSYEQYF | TGTGCCAGCAGGGGCTTACAGGGCTCCTACGAGCAGTACTTC | TRBJ2-7 | few | - | TRBV6-1
CASSLGLAGAVKETQYF | TGTGCCAGCAGTTTGGGACTAGCGGGGGCCGTCAAAGAGACCCAGTACTTC | TRBJ2-5 | - | TRBD2 | TRBV12-3/TRBV12-4
CASSLGTGNEAFF | TGTGCCAGCAGCTTGGGGACAGGAAATGAAGCTTTCTTT | TRBJ1-1 | - | TRBD1 | TRBV7-9
CASSYSIGDRGDEQFF | TGTGCCAGCAGTTACTCGATTGGGGACAGGGGCGATGAGCAGTTCTTC | TRBJ2-1 | many | TRBD1 | TRBV6-5
CATSVRGRGADTQYF | TGTGCCACCAGTGTTAGGGGGCGAGGCGCAGATACGCAGTATTTT | TRBJ2-3 | - | TRBD1 | TRBV2
CASSQDEGQEDNQPQHF | TGCGCCAGCAGCCAAGATGAGGGTCAGGAGGACAATCAGCCCCAGCATTTT | TRBJ1-5 | few | - | TRBV4-1
CASSQEATDYYEQYF | TGTGCCAGCAGCCAAGAAGCGACAGACTACTACGAGCAGTACTTC | TRBJ2-7 | few | - | TRBV4-2
CASKPLAGDTGELFF | TGTGCCAGTAAGCCACTAGCGGGAGACACCGGGGAGCTGTTTTTT | TRBJ2-2 | few | TRBD2 | TRBV9
CASSLGTGYGYTF | TGTGCCAGCAGTTTGGGGACAGGGTATGGCTACACCTTC | TRBJ1-2 | many | TRBD1 | TRBV12-3/TRBV12-4
CASSFDRGYYNEQFF | TGCGCCAGCAGCTTTGACAGGGGGTATTACAATGAGCAGTTCTTC | TRBJ2-1 | - | TRBD1 | TRBV5-1
CASSQGARLSPTDTQYF | TGTGCCAGCAGCCAAGGGGCAAGGTTGAGTCCCACAGATACGCAGTATTTT | TRBJ2-3 | - | - | TRBV3-1